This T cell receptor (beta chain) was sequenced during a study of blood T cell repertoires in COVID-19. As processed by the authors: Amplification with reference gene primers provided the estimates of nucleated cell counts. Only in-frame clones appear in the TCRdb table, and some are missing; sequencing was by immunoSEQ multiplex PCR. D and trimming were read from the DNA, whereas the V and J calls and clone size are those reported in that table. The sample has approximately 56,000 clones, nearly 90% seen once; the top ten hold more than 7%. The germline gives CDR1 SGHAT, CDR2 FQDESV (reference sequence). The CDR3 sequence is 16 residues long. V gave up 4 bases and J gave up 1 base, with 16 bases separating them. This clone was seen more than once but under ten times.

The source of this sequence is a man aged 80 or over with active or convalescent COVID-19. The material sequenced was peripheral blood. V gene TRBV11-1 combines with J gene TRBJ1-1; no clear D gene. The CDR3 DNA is TGTGCCAGCAGCTCCCGGCGGCTCGTAGAGAACACTGAAGCTTTCTTT. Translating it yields CASSSRRLVENTEAFF. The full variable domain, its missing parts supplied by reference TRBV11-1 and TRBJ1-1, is EAEVAQSPRYKITEKSQAVAFWCDPISGHATLYWYRQILGQGPELLVQFQDESVVDDSQLPKDRFSAERLKGVDSTLKIQPAELGDSAMYLCASSSRRLVENTEAFFGQGTRLTVV.